This TCR beta chain originates from a study of spatial heterogeneity in lung cancer. Study-level information: Each distinct TCR and UMI combination averaged more than ten appearances in raw reads.

Details on this clonotype: Its antigen is unknown.

Time point specified: sample taken at primary tumor resection. Losses at the gene ends were 7 bases for V and 0 bases for J; bases not matched to a gene: 8. The CDR3 sequence is 16 residues long. Germline V gives CDR1 SQVTM, CDR2 ANQGSEA. Broader study findings: Mutation tallies in tumors tracked expanded intratumoral alpha and beta TCR counts.

Via MiXCR, TCRdb re-called the 5' RACE reads, giving one row per CDR3 protein. This sample has 2,500 to 3,500 distinct CDR3 sequences, with approximately 17% found just once. The sequence came from a male donor with early-stage non-small cell lung cancer. This chain connects TRBV29-1 to TRBJ2-5; 13 positions match TRBD2. The material sequenced was lung tumor tissue, taken at surgery. DNA for the CDR3: TGCAGCGCAGGACTAGCGGGGGAATCGTACCAAGAGACCCAGTACTTC. Its protein is CSAGLAGESYQETQYF.